These T cell receptor beta chains were read from a single sample in a study of blood T cell repertoires in COVID-19. The method was immunoSEQ multiplex PCR; TCRdb's version includes in-frame clones alone and lacks a portion of them. The table has 240,000 or so clones, 82% seen once. Sequenced input: peripheral blood. The receptors here all came from a woman aged 55-75 years with active or convalescent COVID-19. CDR3s include the opening cysteine and the closing phenylalanine or tryptophan. Fields, in order: CDR3 protein, CDR3 DNA, J gene, V gene, clone size, D gene. A D gene is named only where the DNA matches it firmly. Not all rows give a size; the values are once, few, many and, for expanded clones, a class.

CASSFGLAGVYEQFF TGTGCCAGCAGCTTCGGGCTAGCGGGGGTCTATGAGCAGTTCTTC TRBJ2-1 TRBV7-3 NA TRBD2
CASSYGTDYEQYF TGCGCCAGCAGCTACGGGACAGATTACGAGCAGTACTTC TRBJ2-7 TRBV5-1 NA TRBD1
CASSYEGAGGELFF TGTGCCAGCAGTTACGAGGGGGCCGGCGGGGAGCTGTTTTTT TRBJ2-2 TRBV6-5 NA TRBD1
CAWSVIGGVETQYF TGTGCCTGGAGTGTTATCGGGGGGGTGGAGACCCAGTACTTC TRBJ2-5 TRBV30 NA TRBD2
CATSPRPAGSNQPQHF TGTGCCACCAGCCCACGGCCGGCGGGTAGCAATCAGCCCCAGCATTTT TRBJ1-5 TRBV15 NA NA
CASNLQGWDNSPLHF TGTGCCAGTAACCTACAGGGGTGGGATAATTCACCCCTCCACTTT TRBJ1-6 TRBV19 NA TRBD1
CASSATGNYGYTF TGCGCCAGCAGCGCGACAGGGAACTATGGCTACACCTTC TRBJ1-2 TRBV4-1 NA TRBD1
CASSLRRQGALYEQYF TGTGCCAGCAGTTTACGACGACAGGGGGCGCTTTACGAGCAGTACTTC TRBJ2-7 TRBV27 NA TRBD1
CASMGQGWGEAFF TGTGCCAGCATGGGACAGGGGTGGGGTGAAGCTTTCTTT TRBJ1-1 TRBV2 NA TRBD1
CASRAGEGNEKLFF TGTGCCAGCAGAGCAGGGGAAGGTAATGAAAAACTGTTTTTT TRBJ1-4 TRBV25-1 NA NA
CASSIRDRGENSPLHF TGCGCCAGCAGCATCCGGGACAGGGGCGAAAATTCACCCCTCCACTTT TRBJ1-6 TRBV5-1 NA TRBD1
CSVERVSGNEQFF TGCAGCGTTGAAAGGGTTAGCGGCAATGAGCAGTTCTTC TRBJ2-1 TRBV29-1 NA NA
CASSPTGRLTSYTF TGTGCCAGCAGTCCCACGGGGAGGTTGACAAGCTACACCTTC TRBJ1-2 TRBV6-5 NA NA
CASTPRLGTEAFF TGTGCCAGTACCCCCCGACTGGGCACTGAAGCTTTCTTT TRBJ1-1 TRBV19 NA NA
CASSAAGRTEAFF TGTGCCAGCAGTGCCGCAGGGCGCACTGAAGCTTTCTTT TRBJ1-1 TRBV6-2/TRBV6-3 NA NA
CASSGGRGIQYF TGTGCCAGCAGTGGGGGGAGGGGCATTCAGTACTTC TRBJ2-4 TRBV12-3/TRBV12-4 NA TRBD2
CASSATGSHGYTF TGTGCCAGCAGCGCAACAGGGAGCCATGGCTACACCTTC TRBJ1-2 TRBV2 NA NA
CARSGQGENSEQYF TGTGCCAGGTCAGGACAGGGCGAAAATTCTGAGCAGTACTTC TRBJ2-7 TRBV6-5 NA TRBD1
CAWSVEWETQYF TGTGCCTGGAGTGTGGAGTGGGAGACCCAGTACTTC TRBJ2-5 TRBV30 NA NA
CASSQGAGPPYEQYF TGTGCCAGCAGCCAAGGCGCGGGGCCCCCCTACGAGCAGTACTTC TRBJ2-7 TRBV3-1/TRBV3-2 NA NA
CSVEGTGGAPNTEAFF TGCAGCGTTGAAGGAACGGGAGGGGCCCCAAACACTGAAGCTTTCTTT TRBJ1-1 TRBV29-1 NA NA
CASSGRVAYGYTF TGTGCCAGCAGTGGCAGGGTGGCCTATGGCTACACCTTC TRBJ1-2 TRBV25-1 NA NA
CASSSLPGGGPGINEQFF TGTGCCAGCTCATCCCTCCCCGGGGGGGGGCCTGGGATTAATGAGCAGTTCTTC TRBJ2-1 TRBV18 NA TRBD2
CASSFGQVQARYTF TGTGCCAGCAGCTTTGGGCAGGTCCAGGCTCGCTACACCTTC TRBJ1-2 TRBV7-8 NA NA
CASSPGQGAGDTQYF TGCGCCAGCAGCCCAGGACAGGGGGCGGGAGATACGCAGTATTTT TRBJ2-3 TRBV5-1 NA TRBD1
CASSLGTGQRNTEAFF TGCGCCAGCAGCCTTGGTACAGGGCAGCGGAACACTGAAGCTTTCTTT TRBJ1-1 TRBV5-1 NA NA
CASRQGHFNYGYTF TGTGCCAGCAGACAGGGTCATTTTAACTATGGCTACACCTTC TRBJ1-2 TRBV2 NA NA
CASSEERASPLHF TGTGCCAGCAGTGAAGAGAGGGCTTCACCCCTCCACTTT TRBJ1-6 TRBV6-1 few NA
CASSYSGQGNYGYTF TGTGCCAGCAGTTACTCAGGACAGGGAAACTATGGCTACACCTTC TRBJ1-2 TRBV6-5 NA TRBD1
CASSYSGGGASFFQPQHF TGTGCCAGCAGTTACTCAGGAGGGGGGGCGTCCTTCTTCCAGCCCCAGCATTTT TRBJ1-5 TRBV6-2/TRBV6-3 NA NA
CASTEGVGNYGYTF TGTGCCAGCACCGAAGGGGTGGGTAACTATGGCTACACCTTC TRBJ1-2 TRBV2 once NA
CASSLAGDTQYF TGCGCCAGCAGCTTGGCAGGAGATACGCAGTATTTT TRBJ2-3 TRBV5-1 NA NA
CASTTGWAHNSPLHF TGTGCCAGCACCACAGGGTGGGCTCATAATTCACCCCTCCACTTT TRBJ1-6 TRBV6-5 NA NA
CAISDQPRTGTNTEAFF TGTGCCATCAGTGACCAACCGAGGACAGGGACGAACACTGAAGCTTTCTTT TRBJ1-1 TRBV10-3 NA TRBD1
CASSLLDSRAFSGNTIYF TGTGCCAGCAGCTTATTGGACTCCCGGGCGTTCTCTGGAAACACCATATATTTT TRBJ1-3 TRBV7-2 NA NA